The clone carrying this T cell receptor (beta chain) occurred a few times. Its antigen is undetermined. PCR involved 60 Vbeta and 13 Jbeta primers. Data came from immunoSEQ multiplex PCR; TCRdb stores just in-frame clones and leaves some out. The data show 150,000 to 200,000 clones, with roughly 12% seen just once and 7.8% held by the top ten. The data are from a study of cytomegalovirus exposure and HLA in healthy donors. Findings and limits, study-wide: Upon later analysis, HLA-associated TCR beta chains proved more clonally expanded than other, equally common chains. A few V segments could not be told apart, such as TRBV6-2 and TRBV6-3, and were left out.

There are 14 residues in the CDR3. V lost 0 bases and J 2 bases, leaving 8 bases between the germline ends. The V gene's germline CDR1 is SGHRS and CDR2 YFSETQ. The V and J genes are TRBV5-1 and TRBJ2-5; D is unclear. The sequenced sample consisted of PBMCs. The receptor's source is a man between 50 and 59 years old in good health and CMV-seropositive. Written as DNA, the CDR3 is TGCGCCAGCAGCTTGGATAGCAGTCAAGAGACCCAGTACTTC. As protein: CASSLDSSQETQYF.